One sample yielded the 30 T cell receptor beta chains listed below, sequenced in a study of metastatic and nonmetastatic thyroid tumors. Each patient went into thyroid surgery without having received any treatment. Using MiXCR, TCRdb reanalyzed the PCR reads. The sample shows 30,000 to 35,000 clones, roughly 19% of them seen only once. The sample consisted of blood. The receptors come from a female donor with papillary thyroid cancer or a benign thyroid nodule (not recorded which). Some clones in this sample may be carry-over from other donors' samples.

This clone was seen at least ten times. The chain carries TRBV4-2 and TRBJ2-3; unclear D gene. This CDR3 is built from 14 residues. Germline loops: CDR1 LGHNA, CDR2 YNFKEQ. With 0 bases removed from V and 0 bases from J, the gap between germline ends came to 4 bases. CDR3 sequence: CASSQDLSTDTQYF. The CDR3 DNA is TGTGCCAGCAGCCAAGATTTGAGCACAGATACGCAGTATTTT.

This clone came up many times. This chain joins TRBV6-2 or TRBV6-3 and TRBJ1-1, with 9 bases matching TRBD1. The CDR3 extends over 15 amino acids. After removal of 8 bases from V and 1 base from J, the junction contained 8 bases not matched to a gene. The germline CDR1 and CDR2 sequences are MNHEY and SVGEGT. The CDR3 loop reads CASWGTGLWNTEAFF. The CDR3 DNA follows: TGTGCCAGCTGGGGGACAGGGTTGTGGAACACTGAAGCTTTCTTT.

The CDR3 DNA sequence: TGTGCCAGCAGGGCGGAAGGGGCGGATAGCAATCAGCCCCAGCATTTT. Translated, it gives CASRAEGADSNQPQHF. The J gene is TRBJ1-5, the V gene TRBV7-3, with a tentative D call TRBD1 (5 bases). CDR1 is SGHTA, CDR2 FQGTGA, per germline. The CDR3 length is 16 residues. V lost 6 bases, J lost 0 bases, and 15 bases lay in between.

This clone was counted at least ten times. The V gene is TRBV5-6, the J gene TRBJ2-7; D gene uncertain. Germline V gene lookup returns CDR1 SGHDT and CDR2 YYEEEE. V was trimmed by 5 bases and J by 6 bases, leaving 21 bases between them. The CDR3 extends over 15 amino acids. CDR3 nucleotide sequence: TGTGCCAGCAGTCTGAAGACACCCGAGGCTTCCGAGCAGTACTTC. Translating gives CASSLKTPEASEQYF.

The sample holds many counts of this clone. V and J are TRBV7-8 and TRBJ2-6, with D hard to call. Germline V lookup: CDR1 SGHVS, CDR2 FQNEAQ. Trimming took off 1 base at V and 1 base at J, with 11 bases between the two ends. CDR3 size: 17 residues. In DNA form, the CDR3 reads TGTGCCAGCAGCTTAGGGGCCCGGCGGTCTGGGGCCAACGTCCTGACTTTC. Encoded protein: CASSLGARRSGANVLTF.

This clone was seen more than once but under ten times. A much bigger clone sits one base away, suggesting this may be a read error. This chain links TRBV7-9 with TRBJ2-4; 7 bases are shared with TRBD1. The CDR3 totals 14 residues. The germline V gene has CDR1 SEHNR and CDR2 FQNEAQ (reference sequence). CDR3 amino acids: CTSSLQGMGNIQYF. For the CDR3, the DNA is TGTACCAGCAGCTTACAGGGGATGGGGAACATTCAGTACTTC.

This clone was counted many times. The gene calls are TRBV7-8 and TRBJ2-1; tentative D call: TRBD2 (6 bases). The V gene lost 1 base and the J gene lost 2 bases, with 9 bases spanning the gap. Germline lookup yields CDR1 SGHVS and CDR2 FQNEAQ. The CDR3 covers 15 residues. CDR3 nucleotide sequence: TGTGCCAGCAGCTTAGGAGGAGGGGCCTACAATGAGCAGTTCTTC. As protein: CASSLGGGAYNEQFF.

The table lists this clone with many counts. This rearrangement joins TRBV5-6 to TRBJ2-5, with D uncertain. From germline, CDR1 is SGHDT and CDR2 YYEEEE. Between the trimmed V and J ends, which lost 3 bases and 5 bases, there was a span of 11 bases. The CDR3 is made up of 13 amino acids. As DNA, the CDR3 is TGTGCCAGCAGCTACGACATTCCGGAGACCCAGTACTTC. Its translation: CASSYDIPETQYF.

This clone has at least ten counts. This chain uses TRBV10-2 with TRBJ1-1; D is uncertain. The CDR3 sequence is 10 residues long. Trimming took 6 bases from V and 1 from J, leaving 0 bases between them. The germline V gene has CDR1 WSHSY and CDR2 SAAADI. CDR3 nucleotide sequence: TGCGCCAGCAGGAACACTGAAGCTTTCTTT. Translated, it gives CASRNTEAFF.

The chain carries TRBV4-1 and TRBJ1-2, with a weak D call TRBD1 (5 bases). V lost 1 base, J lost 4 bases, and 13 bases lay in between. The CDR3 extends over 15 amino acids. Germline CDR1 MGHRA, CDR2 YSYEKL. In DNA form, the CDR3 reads TGCGCCAGCAGCCAAGGGACATTATCCGGCTATGGCTACACCTTC. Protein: CASSQGTLSGYGYTF.

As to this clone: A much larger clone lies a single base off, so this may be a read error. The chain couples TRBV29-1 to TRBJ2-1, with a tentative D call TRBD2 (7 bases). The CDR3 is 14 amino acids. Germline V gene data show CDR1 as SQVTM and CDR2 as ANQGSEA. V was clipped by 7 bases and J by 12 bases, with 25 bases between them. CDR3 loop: CSDYIWGGRAWQFF. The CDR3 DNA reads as TGCAGCGACTACATCTGGGGGGGGCGGGCCTGGCAGTTCTTC.

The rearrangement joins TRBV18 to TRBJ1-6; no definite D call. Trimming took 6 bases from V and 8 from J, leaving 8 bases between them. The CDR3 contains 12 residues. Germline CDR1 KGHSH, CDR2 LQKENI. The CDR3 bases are TGTGCCAGCTCGAATGGTGATTCACCCCTCCACTTT. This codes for CASSNGDSPLHF.

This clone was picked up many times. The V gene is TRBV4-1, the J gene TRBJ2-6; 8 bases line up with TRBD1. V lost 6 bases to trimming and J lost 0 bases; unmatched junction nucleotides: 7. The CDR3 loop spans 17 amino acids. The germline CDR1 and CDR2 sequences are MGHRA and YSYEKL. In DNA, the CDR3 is TGCGCCAGCAGAAGGGGACAGGCCAACTCTGGGGCCAACGTCCTGACTTTC. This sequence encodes CASRRGQANSGANVLTF.

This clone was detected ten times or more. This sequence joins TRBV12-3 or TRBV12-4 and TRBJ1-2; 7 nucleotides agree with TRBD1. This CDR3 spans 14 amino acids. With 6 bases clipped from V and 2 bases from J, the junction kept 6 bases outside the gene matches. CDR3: CASRRQGMNYGYTF. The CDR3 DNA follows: TGTGCCAGCAGGCGACAGGGAATGAACTATGGCTACACCTTC.

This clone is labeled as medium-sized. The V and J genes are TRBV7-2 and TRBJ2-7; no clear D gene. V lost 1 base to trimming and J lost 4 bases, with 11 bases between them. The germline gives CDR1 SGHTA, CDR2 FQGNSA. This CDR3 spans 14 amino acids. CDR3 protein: CASSLGNSLYEQYF. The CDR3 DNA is TGTGCCAGCAGCTTAGGAAACAGCCTTTACGAGCAGTACTTC.

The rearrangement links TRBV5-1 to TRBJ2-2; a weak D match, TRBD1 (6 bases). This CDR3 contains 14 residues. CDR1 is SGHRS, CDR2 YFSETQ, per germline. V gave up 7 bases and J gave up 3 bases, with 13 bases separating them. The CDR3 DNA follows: TGCGCCAGCGAACAGGGATCGGACACCGGGGAGCTGTTTTTT. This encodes CASEQGSDTGELFF.

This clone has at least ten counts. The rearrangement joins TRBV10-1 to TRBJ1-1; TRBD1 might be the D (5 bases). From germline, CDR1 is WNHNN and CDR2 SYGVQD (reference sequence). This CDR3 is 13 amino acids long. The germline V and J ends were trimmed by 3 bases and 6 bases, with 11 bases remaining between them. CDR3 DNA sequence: TGCGCCAGCAGTGATACAGGCAATTCTGAAGCTTTCTTT. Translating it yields CASSDTGNSEAFF.

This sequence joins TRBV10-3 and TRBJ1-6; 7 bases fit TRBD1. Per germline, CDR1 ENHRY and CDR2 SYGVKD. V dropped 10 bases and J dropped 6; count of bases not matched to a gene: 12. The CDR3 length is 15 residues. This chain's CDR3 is CATDPTGSGNSPLHF. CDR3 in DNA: TGTGCCACCGATCCGACAGGGTCCGGTAATTCACCCCTCCACTTT.

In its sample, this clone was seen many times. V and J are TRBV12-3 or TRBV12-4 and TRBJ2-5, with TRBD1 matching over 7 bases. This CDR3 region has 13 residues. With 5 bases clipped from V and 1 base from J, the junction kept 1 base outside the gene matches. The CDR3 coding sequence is TGTGCCAGCAGTGGGACAGCCCAAGAGACCCAGTACTTC. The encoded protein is CASSGTAQETQYF.

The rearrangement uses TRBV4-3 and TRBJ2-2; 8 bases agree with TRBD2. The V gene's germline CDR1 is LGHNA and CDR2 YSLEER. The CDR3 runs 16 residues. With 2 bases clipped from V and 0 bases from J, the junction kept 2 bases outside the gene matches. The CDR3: CASSQYSGANTGELFF. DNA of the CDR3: TGCGCCAGCAGCCAATATAGCGGGGCGAACACCGGGGAGCTGTTTTTT.

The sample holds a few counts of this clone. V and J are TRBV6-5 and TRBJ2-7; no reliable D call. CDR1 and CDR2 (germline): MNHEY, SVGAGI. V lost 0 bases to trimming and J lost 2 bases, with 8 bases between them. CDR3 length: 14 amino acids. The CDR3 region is CASSYSRIPYEQYF. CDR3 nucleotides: TGTGCCAGCAGTTACTCGCGGATACCCTACGAGCAGTACTTC.

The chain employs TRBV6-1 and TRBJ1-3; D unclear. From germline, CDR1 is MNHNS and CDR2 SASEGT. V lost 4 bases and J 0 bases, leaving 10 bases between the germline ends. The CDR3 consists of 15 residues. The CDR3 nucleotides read TGTGCCAGCAGTGCAACCGATTCCTCTGGAAACACCATATATTTT. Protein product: CASSATDSSGNTIYF.

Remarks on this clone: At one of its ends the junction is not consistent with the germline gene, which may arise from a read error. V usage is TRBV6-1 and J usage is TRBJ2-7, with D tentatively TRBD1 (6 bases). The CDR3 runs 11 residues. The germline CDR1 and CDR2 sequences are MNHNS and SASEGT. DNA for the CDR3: TGTGTCAGCAGTCTAGGGCAGGGGCCATCCTTC. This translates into CVSSLGQGPSF.

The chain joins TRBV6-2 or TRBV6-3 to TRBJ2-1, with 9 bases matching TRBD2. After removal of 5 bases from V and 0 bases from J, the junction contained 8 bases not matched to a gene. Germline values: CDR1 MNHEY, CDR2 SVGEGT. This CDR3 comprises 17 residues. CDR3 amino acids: CASSHGLAISSYNEQFF. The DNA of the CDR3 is TGTGCCAGCAGTCACGGACTAGCGATCAGCTCCTACAATGAGCAGTTCTTC.

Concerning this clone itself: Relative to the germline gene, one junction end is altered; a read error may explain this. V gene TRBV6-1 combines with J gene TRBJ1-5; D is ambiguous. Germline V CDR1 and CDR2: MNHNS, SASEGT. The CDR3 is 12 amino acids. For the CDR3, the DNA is TGTGCCATCGGACTCTACAATCAGCCCCAGGAATTT. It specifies CAIGLYNQPQEF.

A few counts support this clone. The CDR3 loop is CASSPPGLAGGETQYF. The DNA of the CDR3 is TGTGCCAGCAGCCCCCCCGGACTAGCGGGAGGGGAGACCCAGTACTTC. The chain is built from TRBV6-2 or TRBV6-3 and TRBJ2-5; 15 nucleotides align to TRBD2. From germline, CDR1 is MNHEY and CDR2 SVGEGT. V lost 6 bases and J lost 5; bases outside the gene matches: 7. The CDR3 is 16 residues long.

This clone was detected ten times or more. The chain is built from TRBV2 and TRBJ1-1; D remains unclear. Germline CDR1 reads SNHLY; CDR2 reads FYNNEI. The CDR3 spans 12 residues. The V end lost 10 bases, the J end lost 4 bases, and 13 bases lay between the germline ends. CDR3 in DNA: TGTGCCACGGCGACGTTGGGCACTGAAGCTTTCTTT. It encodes CATATLGTEAFF.

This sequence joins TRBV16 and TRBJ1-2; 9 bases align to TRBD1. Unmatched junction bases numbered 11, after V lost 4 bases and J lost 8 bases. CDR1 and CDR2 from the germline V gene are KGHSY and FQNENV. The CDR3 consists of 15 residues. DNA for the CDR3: TGTGCCAGCAGCCTTACAGGGGGCCGATCGGAGGGCTACACCTTC. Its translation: CASSLTGGRSEGYTF. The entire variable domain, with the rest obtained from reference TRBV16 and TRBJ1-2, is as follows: GEEVAQTPKHLVRGEGQKAKLYCAPIKGHSYVFWYQQVLKNEFKFLISFQNENVFDETGMPKERFSAKCLPNSPCSLEIQATKLEDSAVYFCASSLTGGRSEGYTFGSGTRLTVV.

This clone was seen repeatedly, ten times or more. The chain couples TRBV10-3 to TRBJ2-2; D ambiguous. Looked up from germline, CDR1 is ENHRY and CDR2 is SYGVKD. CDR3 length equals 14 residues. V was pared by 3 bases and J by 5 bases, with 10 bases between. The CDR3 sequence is CAISDETPTGELFF. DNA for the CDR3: TGTGCCATCAGTGATGAGACTCCGACCGGGGAGCTGTTTTTT.

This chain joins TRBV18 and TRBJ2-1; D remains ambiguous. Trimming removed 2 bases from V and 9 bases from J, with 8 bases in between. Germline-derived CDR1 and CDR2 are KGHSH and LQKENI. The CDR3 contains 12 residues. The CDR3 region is CASSPNFGEQFF. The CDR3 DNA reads TGTGCCAGCTCACCAAATTTCGGTGAGCAGTTCTTC.